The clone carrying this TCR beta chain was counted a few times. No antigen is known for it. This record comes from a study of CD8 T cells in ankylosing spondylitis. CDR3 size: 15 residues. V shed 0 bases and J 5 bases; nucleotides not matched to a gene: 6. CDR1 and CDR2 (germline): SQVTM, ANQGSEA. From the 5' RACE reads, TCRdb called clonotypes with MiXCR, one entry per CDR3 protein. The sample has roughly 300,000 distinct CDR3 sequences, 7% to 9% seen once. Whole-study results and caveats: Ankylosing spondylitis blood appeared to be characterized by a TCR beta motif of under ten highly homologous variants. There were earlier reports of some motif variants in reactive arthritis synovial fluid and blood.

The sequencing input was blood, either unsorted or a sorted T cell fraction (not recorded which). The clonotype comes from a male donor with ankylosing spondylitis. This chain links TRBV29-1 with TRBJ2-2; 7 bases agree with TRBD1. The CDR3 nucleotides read TGCAGCGTTGAAGATCAGGGGGTGAGAACCGGGGAGCTGTTTTTT. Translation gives CSVEDQGVRTGELFF.